This record covers a single T cell receptor (beta chain). Its antigen is unidentified. The table came from immunoSEQ multiplex PCR; TCRdb's copy has only in-frame clones and leaves some out. Here the sample spans tens of thousands of clones, roughly nine tenths being singletons. V lost 5 bases and J lost 1; bases outside the gene matches: 5. The CDR3 runs to 14 residues. CDR1 is MNHNS and CDR2 is SASEGT in the germline V gene. This record belongs to a study of OX40 agonist ivuxolimab in advanced cancers. The wider study: Patients received intravenous ivuxolimab every 2 weeks at 0.01 to 10 mg/kg. Three patients, one with hepatocellular carcinoma and two with cutaneous melanoma, responded partially. Study-wide results and limits: Among some nonresponders, normalized T-cell clonal expansion was also low.

The TCR comes from an adult with an advanced solid tumor such as melanoma, head and neck, liver or kidney cancer. The chain uses TRBV6-1 and TRBJ2-7, with 7 bases that match TRBD1. The sequencing used CD4+ or CD8+ T cells sorted from blood, collected in a trial of the OX40 agonist ivuxolimab. The DNA of the CDR3 is TGTGCCAGCAGTACGGACAGGAAATCCTACGAGCAGTACTTC. Its translation is CASSTDRKSYEQYF.